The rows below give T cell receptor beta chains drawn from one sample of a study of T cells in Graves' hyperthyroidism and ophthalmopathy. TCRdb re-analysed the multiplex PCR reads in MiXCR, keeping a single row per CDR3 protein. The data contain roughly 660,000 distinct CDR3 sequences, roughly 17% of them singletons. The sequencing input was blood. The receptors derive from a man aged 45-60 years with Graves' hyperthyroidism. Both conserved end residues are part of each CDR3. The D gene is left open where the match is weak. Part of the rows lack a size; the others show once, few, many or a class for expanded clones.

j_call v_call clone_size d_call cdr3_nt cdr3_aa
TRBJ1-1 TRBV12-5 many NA TGTGCTAGTGGCCGGGACGTTGAAGCTTTCTTT CASGRDVEAFF
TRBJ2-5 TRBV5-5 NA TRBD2 TGTGCCAGCAGATTGAACGCGGGGGAGGGTAGACGAGAGACCCAGTACTTC CASRLNAGEGRRETQYF
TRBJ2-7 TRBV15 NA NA TGTGCCACCAGCAGAGATTGGGTCAGCTCCTACGAGCAGTACTTC CATSRDWVSSYEQYF
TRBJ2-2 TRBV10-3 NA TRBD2 TGTGCCGGCACTAGCGGGAGTGACACCGGGGAGCTGTTTTTT CAGTSGSDTGELFF
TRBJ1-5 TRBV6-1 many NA TGTGCCAGCAGTCTCTCAGGGACTAGCAATCAGCCCCAGCATTTT CASSLSGTSNQPQHF
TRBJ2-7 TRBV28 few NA TGTGCCATCTCCGGCGGGAATTCCTACGAGCAGTACTTC CAISGGNSYEQYF
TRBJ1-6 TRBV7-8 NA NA TGTGCCAGCGGAACAGGGCCTTATAATTCACCCCTCCACTTT CASGTGPYNSPLHF
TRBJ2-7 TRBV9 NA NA TGTGCCAGCAGCGTAGGGGTTATGGACCTTGCAGAGGAGCAGTACTTC CASSVGVMDLAEEQYF
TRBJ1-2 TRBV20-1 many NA TGCAGTGCTACCCCCGAGTCTACTGGGGATGGCTACACCTTC CSATPESTGDGYTF
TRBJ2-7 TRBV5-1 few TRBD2 TGCGCCAGCAGCTTGTTGGGGACTAGCGGGAGCGAGCAGTACTTC CASSLLGTSGSEQYF
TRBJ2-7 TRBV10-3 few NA TGTGCCATCAGTGACCTCGGGGCGGCGACTTCCTACGAGCAGTACTTC CAISDLGAATSYEQYF
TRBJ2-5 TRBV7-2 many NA TGTGCCAGCAGCTGGGGCGCCGACACCCCCCTGGAGACCCAGTACTTC CASSWGADTPLETQYF
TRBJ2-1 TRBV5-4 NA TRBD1 TGTGCCAGCAGCGTTAAACAGGGGGCATGGGATGAGCAGTTCTTC CASSVKQGAWDEQFF
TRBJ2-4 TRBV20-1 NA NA TGCAGTGCTAGAGTCGGGTACCTAGCCAAAAACATTCAGTACTTC CSARVGYLAKNIQYF
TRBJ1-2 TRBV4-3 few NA TGCGCCAGCAGCCAAACAGGGTATCCGGATGGCTACACCTTC CASSQTGYPDGYTF
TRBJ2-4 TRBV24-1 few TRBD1 TGTGCCACCAGTGATCCCGGGACAGGCAACGTTCAGTACTTC CATSDPGTGNVQYF
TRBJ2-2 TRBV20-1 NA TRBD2 TGCAGTGCTATGTCGCTAGCGGGAGAGTTTGTCGGGGAGCTGTTTTTT CSAMSLAGEFVGELFF
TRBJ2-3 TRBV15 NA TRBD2 TGTGCCACCACGAGGACTAGCGGAATTAGCACAGATACGCAGTATTTT CATTRTSGISTDTQYF
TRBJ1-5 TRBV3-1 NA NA TGTGCCAGCAGCCAAGACTGGCGAGGCAATCAGCCCCAGCATTTT CASSQDWRGNQPQHF
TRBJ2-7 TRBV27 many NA TGTGCCAGCAGTTTATCTGAACGGTCCTACGAGCAGTACTTC CASSLSERSYEQYF
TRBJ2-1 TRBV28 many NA TGTGCCAGCAGTTTGGCCGGCGCGACTCGCTCCTACAATGAGCAGTTCTTC CASSLAGATRSYNEQFF
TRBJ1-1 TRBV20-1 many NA TGCAGTGCTATGTACACTGAAGCTTTCTTT CSAMYTEAFF
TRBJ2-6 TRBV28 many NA TGTGCCAGCGCCACGGGATGGGGCTCTGGGGCCAACGTCCTGACTTTC CASATGWGSGANVLTF
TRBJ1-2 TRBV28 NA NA TGTGCCAGCAGTTTACGGGCAGGAAAGGAAAGCTATGGCTACACCTTC CASSLRAGKESYGYTF
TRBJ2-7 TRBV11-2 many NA TGTGCCAGCCACGATTTTACAGTGCTGGGCGAGCAGTACTTC CASHDFTVLGEQYF
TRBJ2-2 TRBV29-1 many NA TGCAGCGTTGGGGGACCGGGGGCCGGGGAGCTGTTTTTT CSVGGPGAGELFF
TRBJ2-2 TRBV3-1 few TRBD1 TGTGCCAGCAGCCAAGGCACAGGGGGCTGGACCGGGGAGCTGTTTTTT CASSQGTGGWTGELFF
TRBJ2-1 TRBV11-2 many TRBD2 TGTGCCAGCAGCCCACTAGCGGGGGCGCCCGCTGAGCAGTTCTTC CASSPLAGAPAEQFF
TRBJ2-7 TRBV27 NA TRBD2 TGTGCCAGCAGTTTACCAAGCGGGATTGGGGAGCAGTACTTC CASSLPSGIGEQYF
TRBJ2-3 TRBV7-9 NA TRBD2 TGTGCCAGCAGCTTTGTTAGCGGGACCCTAAGGGCAGATACGCAGTATTTT CASSFVSGTLRADTQYF
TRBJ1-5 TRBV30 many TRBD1 TGTGCCTGGACCGGGACAGGGAATCAGCCCCAGCATTTT CAWTGTGNQPQHF